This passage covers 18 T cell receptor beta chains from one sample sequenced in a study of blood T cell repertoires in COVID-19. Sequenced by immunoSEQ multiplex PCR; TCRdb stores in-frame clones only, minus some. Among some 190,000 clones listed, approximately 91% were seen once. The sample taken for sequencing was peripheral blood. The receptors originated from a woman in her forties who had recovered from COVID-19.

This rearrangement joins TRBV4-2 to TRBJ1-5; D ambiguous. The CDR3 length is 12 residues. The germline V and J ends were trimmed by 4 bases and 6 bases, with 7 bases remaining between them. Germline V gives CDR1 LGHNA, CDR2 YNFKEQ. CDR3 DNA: TGTGCCAGCAGCCCTGGCAGTCAGCCCCAGCATTTT. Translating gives CASSPGSQPQHF.

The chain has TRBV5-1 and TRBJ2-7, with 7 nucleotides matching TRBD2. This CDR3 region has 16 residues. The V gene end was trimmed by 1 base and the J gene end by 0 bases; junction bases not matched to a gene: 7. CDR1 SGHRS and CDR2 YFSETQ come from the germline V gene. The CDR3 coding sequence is TGCGCCAGCAGCTTGATGGTGGCTAGCGGCTCCTACGAGCAGTACTTC. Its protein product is CASSLMVASGSYEQYF.

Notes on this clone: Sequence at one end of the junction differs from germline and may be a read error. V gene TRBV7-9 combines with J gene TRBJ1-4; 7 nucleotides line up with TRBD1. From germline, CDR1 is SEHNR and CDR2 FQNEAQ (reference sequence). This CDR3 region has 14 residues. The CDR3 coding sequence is TGTGCCAGCAGCTTACGATTGGGGACAGAGCCGATGATTTTT. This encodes CASSLRLGTEPMIF.

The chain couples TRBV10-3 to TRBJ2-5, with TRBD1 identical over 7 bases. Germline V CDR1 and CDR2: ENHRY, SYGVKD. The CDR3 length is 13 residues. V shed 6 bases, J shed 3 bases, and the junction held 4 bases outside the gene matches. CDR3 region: CAIRITGEETQYF. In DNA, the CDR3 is TGTGCCATCAGGATAACAGGGGAAGAGACCCAGTACTTC.

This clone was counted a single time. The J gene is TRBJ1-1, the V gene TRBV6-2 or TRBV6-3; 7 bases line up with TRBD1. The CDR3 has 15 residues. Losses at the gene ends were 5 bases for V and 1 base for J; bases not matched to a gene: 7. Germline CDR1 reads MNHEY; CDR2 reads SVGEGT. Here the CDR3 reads CASSPGGFTNTEAFF. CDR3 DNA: TGTGCCAGCAGTCCAGGGGGGTTCACGAACACTGAAGCTTTCTTT.

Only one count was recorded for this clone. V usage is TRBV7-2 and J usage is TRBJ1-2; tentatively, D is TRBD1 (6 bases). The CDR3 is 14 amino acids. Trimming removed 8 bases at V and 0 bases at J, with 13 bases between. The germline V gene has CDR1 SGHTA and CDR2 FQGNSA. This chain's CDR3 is CASCCWGPNYGYTF. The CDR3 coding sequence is TGTGCCAGCTGTTGTTGGGGGCCTAACTATGGCTACACCTTC.

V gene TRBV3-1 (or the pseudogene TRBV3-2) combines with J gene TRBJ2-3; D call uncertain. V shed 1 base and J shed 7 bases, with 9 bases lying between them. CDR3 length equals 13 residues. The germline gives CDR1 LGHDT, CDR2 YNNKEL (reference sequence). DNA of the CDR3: TGTGCCAGCAGCCAAGGAGCGAGAAATACGCAGTATTTT. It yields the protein CASSQGARNTQYF.

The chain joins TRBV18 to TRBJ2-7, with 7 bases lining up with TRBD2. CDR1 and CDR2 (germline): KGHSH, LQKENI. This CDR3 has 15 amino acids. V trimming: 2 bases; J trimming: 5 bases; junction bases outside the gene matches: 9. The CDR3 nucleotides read TGTGCCAGCTCACCAGGGGGGAGGGTTGCAAACGAGCAGTACTTC. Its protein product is CASSPGGRVANEQYF. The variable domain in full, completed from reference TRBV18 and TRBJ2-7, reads NAGVMQNPRHLVRRRGQEARLRCSPMKGHSHVYWYRQLPEEGLKFMVYLQKENIIDESGMPKERFSAEFPKEGPSILRIQQVVRGDSAAYFCASSPGGRVANEQYFGPGTRLTVT.

DNA of the CDR3: TGTGCCAGCAGCTTATCCAGTGGCGGGGGCACTGAAGCTTTCTTT. Its translation is CASSLSSGGGTEAFF. This chain joins TRBV7-9 and TRBJ1-1; D perhaps matches TRBD1 (5 bases). V lost 2 bases and J lost 4, with 14 bases in between. The CDR3 length is 15 residues. Germline V gives CDR1 SEHNR, CDR2 FQNEAQ (reference sequence).

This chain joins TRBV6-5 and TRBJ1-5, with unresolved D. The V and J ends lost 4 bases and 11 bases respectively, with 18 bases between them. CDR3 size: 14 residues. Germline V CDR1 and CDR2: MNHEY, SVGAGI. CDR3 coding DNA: TGTGCCAGCAGTTCCTACACCGAATCGGGAGCCCAGCATTTT. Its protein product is CASSSYTESGAQHF.

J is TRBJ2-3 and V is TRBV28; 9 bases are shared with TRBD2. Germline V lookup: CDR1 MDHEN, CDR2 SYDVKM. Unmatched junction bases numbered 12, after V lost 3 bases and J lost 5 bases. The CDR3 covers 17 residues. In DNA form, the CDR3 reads TGTGCCAGCAGTTTGACTAGCGGAGTTGGCGGGGAAGATACGCAGTATTTT. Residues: CASSLTSGVGGEDTQYF.

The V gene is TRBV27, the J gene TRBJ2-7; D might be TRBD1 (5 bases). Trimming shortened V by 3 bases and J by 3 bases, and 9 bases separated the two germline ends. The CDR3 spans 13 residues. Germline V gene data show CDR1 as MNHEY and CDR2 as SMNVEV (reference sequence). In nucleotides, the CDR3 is TGTGCCAGCAGTTTTACTCAGGGCTACGAGCAGTACTTC. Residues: CASSFTQGYEQYF.

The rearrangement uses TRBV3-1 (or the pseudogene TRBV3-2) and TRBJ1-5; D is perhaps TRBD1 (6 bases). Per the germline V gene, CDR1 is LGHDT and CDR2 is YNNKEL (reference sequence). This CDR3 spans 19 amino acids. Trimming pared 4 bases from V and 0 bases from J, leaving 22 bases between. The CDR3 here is CASSRRPGTRRHSNQPQHF. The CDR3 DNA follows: TGTGCCAGCAGCCGCCGTCCCGGGACACGCCGACATAGCAATCAGCCCCAGCATTTT.

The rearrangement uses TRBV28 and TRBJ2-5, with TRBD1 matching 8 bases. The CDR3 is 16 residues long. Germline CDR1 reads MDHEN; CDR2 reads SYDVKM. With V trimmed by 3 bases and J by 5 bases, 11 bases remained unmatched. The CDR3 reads CASSFLGQAAWETQYF. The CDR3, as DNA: TGTGCCAGCAGTTTTTTGGGACAGGCGGCGTGGGAGACCCAGTACTTC.

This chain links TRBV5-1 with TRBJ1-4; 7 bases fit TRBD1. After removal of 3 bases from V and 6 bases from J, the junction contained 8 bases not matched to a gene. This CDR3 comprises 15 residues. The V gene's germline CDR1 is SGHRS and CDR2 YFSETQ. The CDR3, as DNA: TGCGCCAGCAGCTCCACAGGGGCAGACGATGAAAAACTGTTTTTT. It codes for CASSSTGADDEKLFF.

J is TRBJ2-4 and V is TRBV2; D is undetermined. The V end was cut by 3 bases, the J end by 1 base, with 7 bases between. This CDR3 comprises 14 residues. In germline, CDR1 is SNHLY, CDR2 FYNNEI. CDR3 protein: CASSDRRAKNIQYF. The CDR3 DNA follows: TGTGCCAGCAGTGATCGCAGGGCCAAAAACATTCAGTACTTC.

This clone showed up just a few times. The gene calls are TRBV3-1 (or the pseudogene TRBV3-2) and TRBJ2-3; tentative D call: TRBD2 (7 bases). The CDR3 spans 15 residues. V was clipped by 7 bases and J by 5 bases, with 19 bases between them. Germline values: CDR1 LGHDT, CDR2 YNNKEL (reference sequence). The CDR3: CASTPTRGRGDTQYF. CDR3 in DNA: TGTGCCAGCACCCCCACAAGGGGGAGGGGAGATACGCAGTATTTT.

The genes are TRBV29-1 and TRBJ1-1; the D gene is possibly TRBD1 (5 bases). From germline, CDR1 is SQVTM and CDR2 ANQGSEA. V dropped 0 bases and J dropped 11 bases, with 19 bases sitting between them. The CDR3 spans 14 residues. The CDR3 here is CSVEDPGGASVAFF. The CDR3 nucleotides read TGCAGCGTTGAAGATCCCGGCGGGGCGTCCGTTGCTTTCTTT.